Presented here are 29 T cell receptor beta chains from one specimen sequenced in a study of vaccination and CD4 T cells after COVID-19. Researchers used the Oncomine TCR Beta short-read assay to sequence DNA from cultured CD4+ T cells. TCRdb used MiXCR to reprocess the PCR reads, holding one entry per CDR3 protein. The sample lists about 7,800 distinct CDR3 sequences; about 50% were seen once. Antigen specificity for these receptors is unknown. Indicated treatment: roughly 11-day PBMC culture with coronavirus spike peptide pools or control peptides (ViraFEST assay). Those CD4+ T cells from the unexposed donor predate the COVID-19 pandemic (2011-2018). Input material: CD4+ T cells from blood, cultured in vitro. These receptors originate from a human donor in good health.

CDR3 protein: CASSPDGTSGANVLTF. CDR3 nucleotide sequence: TGTGCCAGCAGCCCGGACGGGACCTCTGGGGCCAACGTCCTGACTTTC. V and J are TRBV5-6 and TRBJ2-6, with D possibly being TRBD1 or TRBD2 (5 bases each). Germline V gives CDR1 SGHDT, CDR2 YYEEEE. This CDR3 comprises 16 residues. Trimming left V 4 bases short and J 0 bases short, with 11 bases between.

This clonotype was seen once. This chain joins TRBV20-1 and TRBJ2-5, with 7 bases identical to TRBD2. Trimming cost V 1 base and J 4 bases; bases outside gene matches: 12. CDR3 length: 16 residues. The germline V gene has CDR1 DFQATT and CDR2 SNEGSKA (reference sequence). The CDR3 region has the DNA TGCAGTGCTAGAGGGCCCTGGGGGAGGGCCGGAGAGACCCAGTACTTC. It specifies CSARGPWGRAGETQYF.

The J gene is TRBJ2-4, the V gene TRBV6-1; 8 bases line up with TRBD1. Germline V gene lookup returns CDR1 MNHNS and CDR2 SASEGT. V was clipped by 6 bases and J by 0 bases; unmatched bases: 16. This CDR3 is built from 19 residues. The CDR3 spells CASSQRQGRQVGAKNIQYF. CDR3 sequence (DNA): TGTGCCAGCAGCCAAAGACAGGGGAGGCAGGTGGGAGCCAAAAACATTCAGTACTTC.

This chain links TRBV7-9 with TRBJ2-2; D remains unclear. V shed 4 bases and J shed 1 base, with 7 bases lying between them. From germline, CDR1 is SEHNR and CDR2 FQNEAQ (reference sequence). The CDR3 spans 14 residues. Written as DNA, the CDR3 is TGTGCCAGCAGCTCGGTCGGGAACACCGGGGAGCTGTTTTTT. This encodes CASSSVGNTGELFF.

The gene calls are TRBV5-4 and TRBJ1-2; maybe TRBD1 (6 bases). V was cut by 5 bases and J by 0 bases, with 17 bases left in between. CDR1 and CDR2 from the germline V gene are SGHNT and YYREEE (reference sequence). The CDR3 has 16 amino acids. CDR3 nucleotide sequence: TGTGCCAGCAGGGGGGCTACAGCCTCAGCTAACTATGGCTACACCTTC. It codes for CASRGATASANYGYTF. The entire variable domain, with the rest obtained from reference TRBV5-4 and TRBJ1-2, is as follows: ETGVTQSPTHLIKTRGQQVTLRCSSQSGHNTVSWYQQALGQGPQFIFQYYREEENGRGNFPPRFSGLQFPNYSSELNVNALELDDSALYLCASRGATASANYGYTFGSGTRLTVV.

The sample holds a few counts of this clonotype. J is TRBJ1-3 and V is TRBV6-5; no definite D call. The germline CDR1 and CDR2 sequences are MNHEY and SVGAGI. The CDR3 loop spans 14 amino acids. V was trimmed by 4 bases and J by 15 bases, leaving 22 bases between them. The CDR3 loop reads CASSLYPWVYPPYF. The CDR3 coding sequence is TGTGCCAGCAGTTTATACCCCTGGGTATACCCGCCATATTTT.

V gene TRBV19 combines with J gene TRBJ2-7, with TRBD1 matching 7 bases. J was trimmed by 3 bases and V by 1 base; bases with no gene match: 6. The germline V gene encodes CDR1 LNHDA and CDR2 SQIVND (reference sequence). This CDR3 has 15 residues. CDR3 sequence reads: CASSIGQGIRYEQYF. CDR3 sequence (DNA): TGTGCCAGTAGTATAGGACAGGGCATACGCTACGAGCAGTACTTC.

The chain uses TRBV7-2 and TRBJ2-1; unclear D gene. The germline V gene has CDR1 SGHTA and CDR2 FQGNSA. Trimming removed 2 bases at V and 6 bases at J, with 8 bases between. This CDR3 has 13 amino acids. The CDR3 DNA is TGTGCCAGCAGCTTACGGCCTAGCAATGAGCAGTTCTTC. As protein: CASSLRPSNEQFF.

The J gene is TRBJ2-5, the V gene TRBV6-1, with 9 bases matching TRBD1. The CDR3 totals 14 residues. Germline V gene data show CDR1 as MNHNS and CDR2 as SASEGT. Trimming at V came to 3 bases and at J to 1 base, leaving 0 bases not matched to a gene. Here the CDR3 DNA reads TGTGCCAGCAGTGAGGGACAGGGCCAAGAGACCCAGTACTTC. Its translation is CASSEGQGQETQYF.

This clonotype turned up a few times. V and J are TRBV7-2 and TRBJ2-3; D is uncertain. The CDR3 consists of 11 residues. Trimming took 4 bases from V and 8 from J, leaving 7 bases between them. Germline V gene lookup returns CDR1 SGHTA and CDR2 FQGNSA. The CDR3 nucleotides read TGTGCCAGCAGCTCCACTGGTACGCAGTATTTT. Amino acids: CASSSTGTQYF.

The V gene is TRBV28, the J gene TRBJ1-6; D remains unclear. This CDR3 comprises 15 residues. V gave up 6 bases and J gave up 5 bases, with 14 bases separating them. Germline V CDR1 and CDR2: MDHEN, SYDVKM. The CDR3 sequence is CASSSPRGNNSPLHF. CDR3 nucleotide sequence: TGTGCCAGCAGCTCGCCTCGGGGAAATAATTCACCCCTCCACTTT.

V usage is TRBV6-1 and J usage is TRBJ1-2; possible D gene TRBD1, 6 bases. Per germline, CDR1 MNHNS and CDR2 SASEGT. The V end lost 6 bases, the J end lost 8 bases, and 25 bases lay between the germline ends. This CDR3 region has 16 residues. The CDR3 sequence is CASSPRGVRRLEGYTF. The CDR3 DNA is TGTGCCAGCAGCCCCAGGGGAGTTAGGAGGCTCGAGGGCTACACCTTC.

J is TRBJ2-3 and V is TRBV20-1; maybe TRBD2 (7 bases). Trimming took 3 bases from V and 2 from J, leaving 18 bases between them. The CDR3 contains 16 residues. The germline V gene has CDR1 DFQATT and CDR2 SNEGSKA (reference sequence). The CDR3, as DNA: TGCAGTGCTAGCGCGGGGGCGGGGCCGGACACAGATACGCAGTATTTT. Amino acids: CSASAGAGPDTDTQYF.

The chain joins TRBV4-2 to TRBJ2-7; D is possibly TRBD1 (6 bases). Trimming left V 0 bases short and J 1 base short, with 13 bases between. The CDR3 is 16 residues long. Per the germline V gene, CDR1 is LGHNA and CDR2 is YNFKEQ. The chain's CDR3 is CASSQEGRQGSYEQYF. CDR3 coding DNA: TGTGCCAGCAGCCAAGAGGGTAGGCAGGGGTCCTACGAGCAGTACTTC.

The V gene is TRBV6-1, the J gene TRBJ2-1; TRBD2 is a possible D gene (6 bases). The V and J ends lost 6 bases and 9 bases respectively, with 15 bases between them. The CDR3 runs 13 residues. Germline V CDR1 and CDR2: MNHNS, SASEGT. CDR3: CASSDPWEAEQFF. The CDR3 nucleotides read TGTGCCAGCAGCGACCCCTGGGAGGCTGAGCAGTTCTTC.

The CDR3: CASSLSGRGGLNTGELFF. In nucleotides, the CDR3 is TGTGCCAGCAGTTTATCAGGGAGGGGCGGCCTTAACACCGGGGAGCTGTTTTTT. The rearrangement joins TRBV27 to TRBJ2-2; 7 positions agree with TRBD2. The CDR3 spans 18 residues. V was clipped by 0 bases and J by 2 bases; unmatched bases: 9. Germline V gene data show CDR1 as MNHEY and CDR2 as SMNVEV (reference sequence).

This clonotype has a single count. The chain has TRBV7-2 and TRBJ1-2; 12 bases map to TRBD1. The CDR3 covers 15 residues. The junction had 3 bases not matched to a gene; V was cut back by 0 bases and J by 7 bases. Germline assignment: CDR1 SGHTA and CDR2 FQGNSA. The CDR3 reads CASSLAGQGAGGYTF. CDR3 nucleotide sequence: TGTGCCAGCAGCTTAGCGGGACAGGGGGCGGGTGGCTACACCTTC.

This clonotype was counted only a few times. The chain carries TRBV7-9 and TRBJ2-5; TRBD1 might be the D (6 bases). Trimming took 1 base from V and 4 from J, leaving 10 bases between them. The CDR3 contains 14 residues. The germline V gene has CDR1 SEHNR and CDR2 FQNEAQ (reference sequence). This chain's CDR3 is CASSLDRVLETQYF. In DNA form, the CDR3 reads TGTGCCAGCAGCTTAGACAGGGTACTAGAGACCCAGTACTTC.

This rearrangement joins TRBV3-1 to TRBJ2-3, with D tentatively TRBD1 (5 bases). The CDR3 covers 16 residues. Between the trimmed V and J ends, which lost 0 bases and 0 bases, there was a span of 10 bases. The germline CDR1 and CDR2 sequences are LGHDT and YNNKEL (reference sequence). The CDR3 reads CASSQDWGASTDTQYF. DNA for the CDR3: TGTGCCAGCAGCCAAGATTGGGGCGCGAGCACAGATACGCAGTATTTT.

The chain uses TRBV6-5 and TRBJ2-7; 11 positions match TRBD1. Germline V gives CDR1 MNHEY, CDR2 SVGAGI. The CDR3 is 16 amino acids. Trimming removed 1 base from V and 5 bases from J; junction bases left unmatched: 7. The CDR3 spells CASSYWSGQGANEQYF. The CDR3 DNA reads as TGTGCCAGCAGTTACTGGTCTGGACAGGGGGCGAACGAGCAGTACTTC.

The chain couples TRBV5-6 to TRBJ2-7; 11 bases map to TRBD2. The CDR3 covers 20 residues. V lost 0 bases and J lost 4; bases outside the gene matches: 18. In germline, CDR1 is SGHDT, CDR2 YYEEEE. The CDR3 sequence: CASSLGTPLAGGLWPYEQYF. The CDR3 DNA reads TGTGCCAGCAGCTTGGGGACACCTCTAGCGGGGGGCCTTTGGCCGTACGAGCAGTACTTC.

The chain uses TRBV7-2 and TRBJ1-3; 9 bases line up with TRBD1. The CDR3 sequence is 15 residues long. Germline loops: CDR1 SGHTA, CDR2 FQGNSA. V shed 5 bases and J 4 bases; nucleotides not matched to a gene: 6. The CDR3 loop reads CASSRRTGEGNTIYF. CDR3 bases: TGTGCCAGCAGCCGGAGGACAGGGGAGGGAAACACCATATATTTT. The full variable domain, its missing parts supplied by reference TRBV7-2 and TRBJ1-3, is GAGVSQSPSNKVTEKGKDVELRCDPISGHTALYWYRQSLGQGLEFLIYFQGNSAPDKSGLPSDRFSAERTGGSVSTLTIQRTQQEDSAVYLCASSRRTGEGNTIYFGEGSWLTVV.

This chain joins TRBV18 and TRBJ1-5; maybe TRBD1 (5 bases). The CDR3 has 16 residues. The V gene lost 3 bases and the J gene lost 0 bases, with 12 bases spanning the gap. The germline gives CDR1 KGHSH, CDR2 LQKENI. The DNA of the CDR3 is TGTGCCAGCTCACCGGGGCTAGGGGATAGCAATCAGCCCCAGCATTTT. It yields the protein CASSPGLGDSNQPQHF.

CDR3 sequence: CASSPLSDEQYF. The CDR3 DNA reads TGTGCCAGCTCACCACTTAGCGACGAGCAGTACTTC. The gene calls are TRBV18 and TRBJ2-7; perhaps TRBD2 as D (5 bases). The germline CDR1 and CDR2 sequences are KGHSH and LQKENI. The V end lost 1 base, the J end lost 5 bases, and 6 bases lay between the germline ends. The CDR3 runs to 12 residues.

This clonotype was detected only a few times. The rearrangement links TRBV7-9 to TRBJ1-2, with D possibly being TRBD1 (6 bases). The germline V and J ends were trimmed by 5 bases and 0 bases, with 10 bases remaining between them. The CDR3 sequence is 14 residues long. CDR1 is SEHNR, CDR2 FQNEAQ, per germline (reference sequence). The CDR3 bases are TGTGCCAGCAGCCGGGACACCTCTAACTATGGCTACACCTTC. Residues: CASSRDTSNYGYTF.

The chain employs TRBV2 and TRBJ2-3; the match to TRBD2 covers 8 bases. Germline-derived CDR1 and CDR2 are SNHLY and FYNNEI. The CDR3 sequence is 13 residues long. V was clipped by 8 bases and J by 6 bases; unmatched bases: 7. The CDR3 region is CASGIGGRDTQYF. In DNA form, the CDR3 reads TGTGCCAGCGGTATCGGCGGGAGGGATACGCAGTATTTT.

There are a few counts of this clonotype. The chain is built from TRBV20-1 and TRBJ2-7, with 8 bases matching TRBD1. The trim removed 2 bases at V and 11 bases at J, leaving 11 bases unmatched. This CDR3 comprises 13 residues. The germline V gene has CDR1 DFQATT and CDR2 SNEGSKA (reference sequence). The CDR3 reads CSARQTGASPEYF. CDR3 bases: TGCAGTGCTAGACAGACAGGGGCCTCGCCGGAGTACTTC.

The gene calls are TRBV7-9 and TRBJ1-5; D is possibly TRBD1 (6 bases). Trimming stripped 3 bases from V and 1 base from J, with 7 bases between. From germline, CDR1 is SEHNR and CDR2 FQNEAQ (reference sequence). This CDR3 has 14 residues. The CDR3 DNA is TGTGCCAGCAGCTTCGGGACAAGCAATCAGCCCCAGCATTTT. This encodes CASSFGTSNQPQHF.

The CDR3 DNA is TGTGCCAGCAGCTACTGGACAGGGGGAGGAAGTGAAGCTTTCTTT. This sequence encodes CASSYWTGGGSEAFF. The genes are TRBV7-9 and TRBJ1-1; TRBD1 aligns across 10 bases. Germline trimming cut 4 bases from V and 7 bases from J; bases unmatched to any gene: 9. From germline, CDR1 is SEHNR and CDR2 FQNEAQ (reference sequence). This CDR3 is built from 15 residues.